The 30 T cell receptor beta chains below were found in one sample sequenced in a study of cytomegalovirus exposure and HLA in healthy donors. PCR was performed using 60 Vbeta and 13 Jbeta primers. This table comes from immunoSEQ multiplex PCR, and its TCRdb copy is limited to in-frame clones, with some not included. The sample consists of 140,000 or so clones, under 80% of them appearing once. The specimen was PBMCs. The receptors derive from a man aged 18 to 35 in good health and CMV-seropositive.

The genes are TRBV6-5 and TRBJ2-7, with 7 bases that match TRBD1. The CDR3 consists of 14 residues. V shed 6 bases, J shed 0 bases, and the junction held 5 bases outside the gene matches. Germline V gives CDR1 MNHEY, CDR2 SVGAGI. CDR3 sequence reads: CASRPTGTSYEQYF. DNA for the CDR3: TGTGCCAGCAGACCGACAGGGACCTCCTACGAGCAGTACTTC.

The chain links TRBV2 to TRBJ2-3; D is possibly TRBD1 (5 bases). Trimming pared 2 bases from V and 4 bases from J, leaving 10 bases between. In germline, CDR1 is SNHLY, CDR2 FYNNEI. This CDR3 has 14 residues. This CDR3 is CASSESKGADTQYF. In DNA, the CDR3 is TGTGCCAGCAGTGAATCAAAAGGGGCAGATACGCAGTATTTT. The full variable domain, its missing parts supplied by reference TRBV2 and TRBJ2-3, is EPEVTQTPSHQVTQMGQEVILRCVPISNHLYFYWYRQILGQKVEFLVSFYNNEISEKSEIFDDQFSVERPDGSNFTLKIRSTKLEDSAMYFCASSESKGADTQYFGPGTRLTVL.

In DNA, the CDR3 is TGCGCCAGCAGGGAAGCGGGGGCATCACAGAAAGATACGCAGTATTTT. Translated: CASREAGASQKDTQYF. The genes are TRBV5-1 and TRBJ2-3; 8 nucleotides agree with TRBD2. The CDR3 loop spans 16 amino acids. CDR1 is SGHRS and CDR2 is YFSETQ in the germline V gene. V dropped 5 bases and J dropped 5; count of bases not matched to a gene: 13.

In its sample, this clone was seen a few times. The chain combines TRBV6-5 with TRBJ1-1, with D unresolved. The CDR3 has 15 amino acids. V lost 5 bases and J 5 bases, leaving 18 bases between the germline ends. Germline lookup yields CDR1 MNHEY and CDR2 SVGAGI. In DNA form, the CDR3 reads TGTGCCAGCAGTGGCCCGAGCGGGGAAGTGACTGAAGCTTTCTTT. It is translated as CASSGPSGEVTEAFF.

V and J are TRBV7-2 and TRBJ1-5; perhaps TRBD1 as D (5 bases). This CDR3 is 15 amino acids long. The germline V and J ends were trimmed by 4 bases and 4 bases, with 14 bases remaining between them. Per germline, CDR1 SGHTA and CDR2 FQGNSA. The CDR3 DNA follows: TGTGCCAGCAGCTGGGGGGTGAGGAGAAATCAGCCCCAGCATTTT. It yields the protein CASSWGVRRNQPQHF.

The V gene is TRBV5-5, the J gene TRBJ2-7, with 8 bases matching TRBD2. The CDR3 runs to 15 residues. Per germline, CDR1 SGHKS and CDR2 YYEKEE (reference sequence). Trimming cost V 0 bases and J 4 bases; bases outside gene matches: 6. DNA of the CDR3: TGTGCCAGCAGCTTGGCTCCGGGGGGGGGATACGAGCAGTACTTC. Its protein product is CASSLAPGGGYEQYF.

This clone is medium-sized within its sample. The chain joins TRBV6-4 to TRBJ2-1, with 14 bases fitting TRBD2. J gave up 7 bases and V 4 bases, and 0 bases lay outside the gene matches. The CDR3 runs to 14 residues. Germline lookup yields CDR1 MRHNA and CDR2 SNTAGT. The CDR3 loop reads CASSGLAGGNEQFF. The CDR3 DNA reads as TGTGCCAGCAGTGGACTAGCGGGAGGGAATGAGCAGTTCTTC.

The chain links TRBV13 to TRBJ2-7; 9 bases line up with TRBD1. Germline CDR1 is PRHDT and CDR2 is FYEKMQ (reference sequence). Losses at the gene ends were 5 bases for V and 2 bases for J; bases not matched to a gene: 4. The CDR3 contains 14 residues. DNA for the CDR3: TGTGCCAGCAGCCCCGGGACAGGGCCCTACGAGCAGTACTTC. Its translation: CASSPGTGPYEQYF.

The chain carries TRBV5-3 and TRBJ2-4; tentative D call: TRBD2 (6 bases). TRBV5-3 is filed as an ORF, its function uncertain. V was trimmed by 4 bases and J by 3 bases, leaving 14 bases between them. The CDR3 spans 15 residues. The CDR3 coding sequence is TGTGCCAGAAGCGCTTGGAGGGATTTCAAAAACATTCAGTACTTC. Encoded protein: CARSAWRDFKNIQYF.

The J gene is TRBJ2-2, the V gene TRBV21-1; TRBD2 was called by the table and not checked on the DNA. TRBV21-1 constitutes a pseudogene. This CDR3 is 16 amino acids long. The CDR3 bases are TGTGCCAGCAGCAAGGAGGTGAGAACGCGGACCGGGGAGCTGTTTTTT. As protein: CASSKEVRTRTGELFF.

This clone has only a few counts. The chain uses TRBV4-3 and TRBJ1-4; 7 bases are a match to TRBD1. This CDR3 is 16 amino acids long. Looked up from germline, CDR1 is LGHNA and CDR2 is YSLEER. With 3 bases clipped from V and 7 bases from J, the junction kept 11 bases outside the gene matches. CDR3 residues: CASSQDRTVWGEKLFF. The CDR3 bases are TGCGCCAGCAGCCAGGACAGGACAGTTTGGGGTGAAAAACTGTTTTTT.

This chain joins TRBV6-1 and TRBJ1-1; 8 positions agree with TRBD1. CDR1 and CDR2 (germline): MNHNS, SASEGT. Losses at the gene ends were 7 bases for V and 4 bases for J; bases not matched to a gene: 5. The CDR3 extends over 13 amino acids. The CDR3 DNA sequence: TGTGCCAGCAATCGACAGGGGAGCACTGAAGCTTTCTTT. Its protein product is CASNRQGSTEAFF.

This clone has only one observation. The V call is TRBV11-2, the J call TRBJ2-3; TRBD2 might be the D (5 bases). In germline, CDR1 is SGHAT, CDR2 FQNNGV. This CDR3 has 15 amino acids. V was clipped by 5 bases and J by 0 bases, with 12 bases between them. CDR3 sequence (DNA): TGTGCCAGCAGCCCTTGGAGCGGAAGCACAGATACGCAGTATTTT. Translating it yields CASSPWSGSTDTQYF.

The chain recombines TRBV5-6 with TRBJ2-7; 13 nucleotides match TRBD2. After removal of 4 bases from V and 9 bases from J, the junction contained 7 bases not matched to a gene. The CDR3 extends over 14 amino acids. Germline V gene sequence: CDR1 SGHDT, CDR2 YYEEEE. The CDR3 reads CASSPGLAGSGQYF. The CDR3 DNA follows: TGTGCCAGCAGCCCGGGACTAGCGGGGTCTGGGCAGTACTTC.

The CDR3 sequence is CASSQDGPSGSDEQFF. CDR3 coding DNA: TGCGCCAGCAGCCAAGATGGGCCTAGCGGGAGTGATGAGCAGTTCTTC. This rearrangement joins TRBV4-3 to TRBJ2-1; 10 bases are a match to TRBD2. This CDR3 has 16 residues. Per the germline V gene, CDR1 is LGHNA and CDR2 is YSLEER. The V segment lost 0 bases and the J segment 8 bases; nucleotides outside the gene matches: 7.

J is TRBJ1-1 and V is TRBV29-1; D possibly corresponds to TRBD1 (6 bases). CDR1 SQVTM and CDR2 ANQGSEA come from the germline V gene. V gave up 5 bases and J gave up 6 bases, with 10 bases separating them. The CDR3 length is 11 residues. The CDR3 sequence: CSVNRDSEAFF. The CDR3 DNA reads as TGCAGCGTTAACAGGGATTCTGAAGCTTTCTTT.

CDR3: CASRTDGQKGNQPQHF. Here the CDR3 DNA reads TGTGCCAGCAGGACTGACGGACAGAAAGGCAATCAGCCCCAGCATTTT. V gene TRBV5-7 combines with J gene TRBJ1-5; the D gene is possibly TRBD1 (6 bases). TRBV5-7 is an open reading frame whose function is uncertain. The length of the CDR3 is 16 residues. Between the trimmed V and J ends, which lost 5 bases and 2 bases, there was a span of 17 bases.

This clone has more than one count but fewer than ten. This chain joins TRBV10-3 and TRBJ1-1; 9 bases are a match to TRBD1. Trimming cost V 2 bases and J 4 bases; bases outside gene matches: 5. The V gene's germline CDR1 is ENHRY and CDR2 SYGVKD. This CDR3 has 15 residues. In DNA form, the CDR3 reads TGTGCCATCAGTGAGGGGACAGGGAGAGGCACTGAAGCTTTCTTT. It translates to CAISEGTGRGTEAFF.

As to this clone: The sample carries other DNA sequences with the same CDR3. The V and J genes are TRBV2 and TRBJ1-5; TRBD1 agrees at 8 bases. Germline V gene data show CDR1 as SNHLY and CDR2 as FYNNEI. Trimming removed 6 bases from V and 7 bases from J; junction bases left unmatched: 5. This CDR3 is 13 amino acids long. CDR3 region: CASRQGAGQPQHF. The DNA for the CDR3 is TGTGCCAGCAGGCAGGGGGCGGGACAGCCCCAGCATTTT. Using reference TRBV2 and TRBJ1-5 for the parts outside the CDR3, the full variable domain is EPEVTQTPSHQVTQMGQEVILRCVPISNHLYFYWYRQILGQKVEFLVSFYNNEISEKSEIFDDQFSVERPDGSNFTLKIRSTKLEDSAMYFCASRQGAGQPQHFGDGTRLSIL.

The chain uses TRBV27 and TRBJ2-2; 7 bases line up with TRBD1. The CDR3 loop spans 14 amino acids. The germline V gene encodes CDR1 MNHEY and CDR2 SMNVEV (reference sequence). V gave up 3 bases and J gave up 6 bases; unmatched junction bases: 4. CDR3: CASSLTGRSGELFF. The CDR3 nucleotides read TGTGCCAGCAGTTTGACAGGGAGATCCGGGGAGCTGTTTTTT.

The gene calls are TRBV28 and TRBJ2-4; 8 bases fit TRBD1. Trimming removed 3 bases from V and 7 bases from J; junction bases left unmatched: 8. This CDR3 has 15 residues. Germline lookup yields CDR1 MDHEN and CDR2 SYDVKM. As DNA, the CDR3 is TGTGCCAGCAGTTTGAACAGGGGGAGACTGAACATTCAGTACTTC. Its translation is CASSLNRGRLNIQYF.

The chain joins TRBV2 to TRBJ2-3; tentatively, D is TRBD1 (5 bases). CDR3 length equals 16 residues. Trimming cost V 4 bases and J 5 bases, with 19 bases left between them. Germline-derived CDR1 and CDR2 are SNHLY and FYNNEI. The CDR3 sequence: CASSARRQIAQDTQYF. The DNA for the CDR3 is TGTGCCAGCAGTGCCCGGAGACAGATAGCACAAGATACGCAGTATTTT.

This sequence joins TRBV25-1 and TRBJ1-3; D call uncertain. Trimming shortened V by 1 base and J by 4 bases, and 14 bases separated the two germline ends. The CDR3 sequence is 16 residues long. Germline assignment: CDR1 MGHDK and CDR2 SYGVNS. CDR3 in DNA: TGTGCCAGCAGTGAATTCCGAGGGTCGCTCGGAAACACCATATATTTT. It yields the protein CASSEFRGSLGNTIYF. Based on the CDR3 plus reference TRBV25-1 and TRBJ1-3, the full variable domain is EADIYQTPRYLVIGTGKKITLECSQTMGHDKMYWYQQDPGMELHLIHYSYGVNSTEKGDLSSESTVSRIRTEHFPLTLESARPSHTSQYLCASSEFRGSLGNTIYFGEGSWLTVV.

This clone was detected only a few times. The CDR3 protein is CASSQEYRTAYGYTF. The CDR3 region has the DNA TGTGCCAGCAGTCAAGAGTACAGGACCGCCTATGGCTACACCTTC. The rearrangement joins TRBV6-5 to TRBJ1-2, with D perhaps TRBD1 (5 bases). Trimming shortened V by 5 bases and J by 4 bases, and 17 bases separated the two germline ends. The CDR3 consists of 15 residues. Germline-derived CDR1 and CDR2 are MNHEY and SVGAGI.

J is TRBJ2-4 and V is TRBV5-1, with 11 bases fitting TRBD1. CDR1 and CDR2 (germline): SGHRS, YFSETQ. The CDR3 sequence is 15 residues long. J was trimmed by 9 bases and V by 0 bases; bases with no gene match: 5. In DNA form, the CDR3 reads TGCGCCAGCAGCTTGGCGGGGACAGGGGGTAGCATTCAGTACTTC. It specifies CASSLAGTGGSIQYF.

The gene calls are TRBV15 and TRBJ2-5; tentative D call: TRBD1 (6 bases). The germline gives CDR1 LNHNV, CDR2 YYDKDF (reference sequence). There are 12 residues in the CDR3. V was trimmed by 2 bases and J by 11 bases, leaving 12 bases between them. The CDR3 here is CATSRLQGKQYF. CDR3 DNA: TGTGCCACCAGCAGACTACAGGGAAAGCAGTACTTC.

The chain uses TRBV5-1 and TRBJ1-1; D is perhaps TRBD1 (5 bases). Germline V gives CDR1 SGHRS, CDR2 YFSETQ. The CDR3 is made up of 15 amino acids. With 0 bases removed from V and 4 bases from J, the gap between germline ends came to 13 bases. The CDR3 DNA reads TGCGCCAGCAGCTTGGATGTTGGGGCGGCCACTGAAGCTTTCTTT. It specifies CASSLDVGAATEAFF.

DNA for the CDR3: TGTGCCAGCAGTCTTCGGGACAGCGGATCACCCCTCCACTTT. Translating it yields CASSLRDSGSPLHF. The chain is built from TRBV2 and TRBJ1-6; 7 nucleotides match TRBD1. The CDR3 length is 14 residues. J gave up 10 bases and V 5 bases, and 8 bases lay outside the gene matches. CDR1 and CDR2 from the germline V gene are SNHLY and FYNNEI. The full variable domain, rest sourced from reference TRBV2 and TRBJ1-6, is EPEVTQTPSHQVTQMGQEVILRCVPISNHLYFYWYRQILGQKVEFLVSFYNNEISEKSEIFDDQFSVERPDGSNFTLKIRSTKLEDSAMYFCASSLRDSGSPLHFGNGTRLTVT.

The chain combines TRBV30 with TRBJ1-5, with no clear D. V was clipped by 4 bases and J by 3 bases, with 10 bases between them. Germline assignment: CDR1 GTSNPN and CDR2 SVGIG (reference sequence). The CDR3 contains 13 residues. CDR3 bases: TGTGCCTGGACATCCGGGAACAATCAGCCCCAGCATTTT. Protein sequence: CAWTSGNNQPQHF.

This clone occurred a few times. The same CDR3 arises from other DNA sequences in this sample as well. The gene calls are TRBV7-9 and TRBJ1-1; 10 nucleotides align to TRBD1. Per the germline V gene, CDR1 is SEHNR and CDR2 is FQNEAQ (reference sequence). With 3 bases clipped from V and 4 bases from J, the junction kept 2 bases outside the gene matches. This CDR3 has 14 amino acids. CDR3 in amino acids: CASSFRTGGTEAFF. The CDR3 DNA is TGTGCCAGCAGCTTTCGGACAGGGGGCACTGAAGCTTTCTTT.